These T cell receptor beta chains were read from a single sample in a study of blood T cell repertoires in COVID-19. Measured with immunoSEQ multiplex PCR; TCRdb has only the in-frame clones, and not every one. The sample holds 170,000 or so clones, roughly four fifths seen once. The sample was peripheral blood. These receptors originate from a woman aged 70-85 years with COVID-19, enrolled during active disease. CDR3s include the opening cysteine and the closing phenylalanine or tryptophan. The order of the fields is D gene, clone size, J gene, V gene, CDR3 protein, CDR3 DNA. D genes are given only for firm matches. Clone size is not always given. Where it is, it says once, few, many or a class for expanded clones.

D gene: -
clone size: few
J gene: TRBJ1-6
V gene: TRBV10-1
CDR3 protein: CASSEGSSPLHF
CDR3 DNA: TGCGCCAGCAGTGAGGGTAGCTCACCCCTCCACTTT

D gene: TRBD2
clone size: -
J gene: TRBJ2-1
V gene: TRBV28
CDR3 protein: CASTPSGLSGGYNEQFF
CDR3 DNA: TGTGCCAGCACCCCCTCCGGCCTCAGCGGGGGGTACAATGAGCAGTTCTTC

D gene: -
clone size: -
J gene: TRBJ1-5
V gene: TRBV19
CDR3 protein: CASSIARGSQPQHF
CDR3 DNA: TGTGCCAGTAGTATAGCCAGGGGCAGTCAGCCCCAGCATTTT

D gene: -
clone size: -
J gene: TRBJ2-1
V gene: TRBV5-4
CDR3 protein: CASSPGGTGYNEQFF
CDR3 DNA: TGTGCCAGCAGCCCGGGGGGGACAGGGTACAATGAGCAGTTCTTC

D gene: TRBD1
clone size: -
J gene: TRBJ2-1
V gene: TRBV29-1
CDR3 protein: CSARQGVGSYNEQFF
CDR3 DNA: TGCAGCGCCCGACAGGGGGTCGGCTCCTACAATGAGCAGTTCTTC

D gene: -
clone size: once
J gene: TRBJ2-5
V gene: TRBV9
CDR3 protein: CASSAADSHVIETQYF
CDR3 DNA: TGTGCCAGCAGCGCCGCTGACAGCCATGTGATAGAGACCCAGTACTTC

D gene: -
clone size: once
J gene: TRBJ2-1
V gene: TRBV11-2
CDR3 protein: CASSLARESNEQFF
CDR3 DNA: TGTGCCAGCAGCTTAGCAAGGGAGAGCAATGAGCAGTTCTTC

D gene: TRBD1
clone size: -
J gene: TRBJ1-3
V gene: TRBV5-1
CDR3 protein: CASSLVTGYGNTIYF
CDR3 DNA: TGCGCCAGCAGCTTGGTGACAGGGTATGGAAACACCATATATTTT

D gene: TRBD1
clone size: once
J gene: TRBJ2-7
V gene: TRBV3-1/TRBV3-2
CDR3 protein: CASSQPIGQGVSEQYF
CDR3 DNA: TGTGCCAGCAGCCAACCTATCGGACAGGGGGTTAGCGAGCAGTACTTC

D gene: TRBD2
clone size: -
J gene: TRBJ2-2
V gene: TRBV4-1
CDR3 protein: CASSHASGASNTGELFF
CDR3 DNA: TGCGCCAGCAGCCACGCTAGCGGGGCTTCGAACACCGGGGAGCTGTTTTTT

D gene: -
clone size: -
J gene: TRBJ2-1
V gene: TRBV3-1/TRBV3-2
CDR3 protein: CASSHGPPGDVDEQFF
CDR3 DNA: TGTGCCAGCAGCCACGGACCCCCGGGAGACGTTGATGAGCAGTTCTTC

D gene: -
clone size: once
J gene: TRBJ2-3
V gene: TRBV5-6
CDR3 protein: CASTLRAVTDTQYF
CDR3 DNA: TGTGCCAGCACCCTGAGAGCCGTCACAGATACGCAGTATTTT

D gene: TRBD1
clone size: few
J gene: TRBJ2-7
V gene: TRBV7-2
CDR3 protein: CASSSQGALSYEQYF
CDR3 DNA: TGTGCCAGCAGCTCCCAGGGGGCGTTATCCTACGAGCAGTACTTC

D gene: TRBD2
clone size: -
J gene: TRBJ2-2
V gene: TRBV24-1
CDR3 protein: CATRGLAPGELFF
CDR3 DNA: TGTGCCACCCGAGGACTAGCCCCTGGGGAGCTGTTTTTT

D gene: TRBD2
clone size: -
J gene: TRBJ2-1
V gene: TRBV5-1
CDR3 protein: CASSGGTGTRSNEQFF
CDR3 DNA: TGCGCCAGCAGCGGCGGCACCGGGACTAGGTCAAATGAGCAGTTCTTC

D gene: TRBD1
clone size: -
J gene: TRBJ1-2
V gene: TRBV29-1
CDR3 protein: CSVTGQGRLYGYTF
CDR3 DNA: TGCAGCGTTACTGGACAGGGTAGGCTCTATGGCTACACCTTC

D gene: TRBD2
clone size: -
J gene: TRBJ2-5
V gene: TRBV18
CDR3 protein: CASSLLGGTSEETQYF
CDR3 DNA: TGTGCCAGCTCACTATTGGGAGGGACTAGCGAAGAGACCCAGTACTTC

D gene: -
clone size: -
J gene: TRBJ1-1
V gene: TRBV27
CDR3 protein: CASSQGMRNTEAFF
CDR3 DNA: TGTGCCAGCAGTCAGGGAATGAGAAACACTGAAGCTTTCTTT

D gene: -
clone size: -
J gene: TRBJ1-3
V gene: TRBV12-3/TRBV12-4
CDR3 protein: CASSVTGNTIYF
CDR3 DNA: TGTGCCAGCAGTGTTACAGGAAACACCATATATTTT

D gene: TRBD1
clone size: -
J gene: TRBJ2-7
V gene: TRBV5-1
CDR3 protein: CASSNTGGSYEQYF
CDR3 DNA: TGCGCCAGCAGCAATACAGGGGGATCCTACGAGCAGTACTTC

D gene: -
clone size: -
J gene: TRBJ2-2
V gene: TRBV24-1
CDR3 protein: CATSDFGRGRAGELFF
CDR3 DNA: TGTGCCACCAGTGATTTCGGCAGGGGTCGCGCCGGGGAGCTGTTTTTT

D gene: -
clone size: -
J gene: TRBJ1-1
V gene: TRBV28
CDR3 protein: CASSSGRGNTEAFF
CDR3 DNA: TGTGCCAGCAGTTCAGGCAGGGGGAACACTGAAGCTTTCTTT

D gene: -
clone size: -
J gene: TRBJ1-1
V gene: TRBV19
CDR3 protein: CATFSRTEAFF
CDR3 DNA: TGTGCCACCTTTTCGAGGACTGAAGCTTTCTTT

D gene: TRBD1
clone size: -
J gene: TRBJ2-1
V gene: TRBV9
CDR3 protein: CASSVEGAQSLEQFF
CDR3 DNA: TGTGCCAGCAGCGTCGAGGGGGCGCAGTCCCTTGAGCAGTTCTTC

D gene: -
clone size: -
J gene: TRBJ2-2
V gene: TRBV24-1
CDR3 protein: CATSASENTGELFF
CDR3 DNA: TGTGCCACCAGCGCTAGCGAGAACACCGGGGAGCTGTTTTTT

D gene: TRBD1
clone size: few
J gene: TRBJ1-1
V gene: TRBV27
CDR3 protein: CASSPMGQGALNTEAFF
CDR3 DNA: TGTGCCAGCAGTCCTATGGGACAGGGTGCCCTGAACACTGAAGCTTTCTTT

D gene: TRBD1
clone size: few
J gene: TRBJ1-6
V gene: TRBV27
CDR3 protein: CASSNTPTGYSPLHF
CDR3 DNA: TGTGCCAGCAGTAACACCCCGACAGGGTATTCACCCCTCCACTTT

D gene: -
clone size: -
J gene: TRBJ2-2
V gene: TRBV12-3/TRBV12-4
CDR3 protein: CASTFGQTGELFF
CDR3 DNA: TGTGCCAGCACCTTCGGACAGACCGGGGAGCTGTTTTTT

D gene: TRBD1
clone size: -
J gene: TRBJ2-7
V gene: TRBV20-1
CDR3 protein: CSASREDRGYEQYF
CDR3 DNA: TGCAGTGCTAGTAGAGAGGACAGGGGCTACGAGCAGTACTTC

D gene: -
clone size: -
J gene: TRBJ2-1
V gene: TRBV4-2
CDR3 protein: CASSQDLSEQFF
CDR3 DNA: TGTGCCAGCAGCCAAGATCTCTCGGAGCAGTTCTTC

D gene: -
clone size: -
J gene: TRBJ2-7
V gene: TRBV28
CDR3 protein: CASTLLGSRSSYEQYF
CDR3 DNA: TGTGCCAGCACTTTACTTGGGAGCCGGAGCTCCTACGAGCAGTACTTC

D gene: TRBD2
clone size: -
J gene: TRBJ2-3
V gene: TRBV4-3
CDR3 protein: CASSPHASGGGTDTQYF
CDR3 DNA: TGCGCCAGCAGCCCACACGCGTCGGGAGGTGGAACAGATACGCAGTATTTT

D gene: -
clone size: -
J gene: TRBJ2-3
V gene: TRBV19
CDR3 protein: CASKALGRTDTQYF
CDR3 DNA: TGTGCCAGTAAGGCGCTGGGGCGCACAGATACGCAGTATTTT

D gene: -
clone size: -
J gene: TRBJ1-1
V gene: TRBV10-3
CDR3 protein: CAISESLGRGPKEAFF
CDR3 DNA: TGTGCCATCAGTGAGTCGTTAGGGCGGGGCCCCAAGGAAGCTTTCTTT

D gene: TRBD1
clone size: once
J gene: TRBJ1-2
V gene: TRBV28
CDR3 protein: CASSSRTGYYGYTF
CDR3 DNA: TGTGCCAGCAGTTCGCGGACAGGCTACTATGGCTACACCTTC

D gene: -
clone size: -
J gene: TRBJ1-4
V gene: TRBV5-1
CDR3 protein: CASSRTGGTNEKLFF
CDR3 DNA: TGCGCCAGCAGCCGTACAGGAGGGACTAATGAAAAACTGTTTTTT

D gene: -
clone size: -
J gene: TRBJ2-7
V gene: TRBV19
CDR3 protein: CASTGTRGSYEQYF
CDR3 DNA: TGTGCCAGTACCGGAACCCGGGGATCCTACGAGCAGTACTTC

D gene: -
clone size: once
J gene: TRBJ2-1
V gene: TRBV24-1
CDR3 protein: CATSDLLVSRVNEQFF
CDR3 DNA: TGTGCCACCAGTGATTTGCTCGTTAGCAGGGTCAATGAGCAGTTCTTC

D gene: -
clone size: -
J gene: TRBJ1-4
V gene: TRBV10-3
CDR3 protein: CAISESRTDPTNEKLFF
CDR3 DNA: TGTGCCATCAGTGAGTCGCGAACAGACCCAACTAATGAAAAACTGTTTTTT

D gene: TRBD2
clone size: -
J gene: TRBJ2-2
V gene: TRBV4-3
CDR3 protein: CASSQGSSGTRAGELFF
CDR3 DNA: TGCGCCAGCAGCCAAGGGAGTTCCGGGACTAGGGCCGGGGAGCTGTTTTTT

D gene: TRBD2
clone size: -
J gene: TRBJ2-1
V gene: TRBV7-3
CDR3 protein: CASSLSGGYEQFF
CDR3 DNA: TGTGCCAGCAGCTTATCGGGAGGTTATGAGCAGTTCTTC

D gene: -
clone size: -
J gene: TRBJ2-7
V gene: TRBV28
CDR3 protein: CASSFHGLIEQYF
CDR3 DNA: TGTGCCAGCAGTTTTCACGGGTTAATAGAGCAGTACTTC

D gene: -
clone size: -
J gene: TRBJ1-5
V gene: TRBV6-6
CDR3 protein: CASTFPSGGDQPQHF
CDR3 DNA: TGTGCCAGCACCTTTCCTTCGGGGGGAGATCAGCCCCAGCATTTT

D gene: -
clone size: few
J gene: TRBJ1-1
V gene: TRBV27
CDR3 protein: CASSSGYTEAFF
CDR3 DNA: TGTGCCAGCAGTTCAGGTTACACTGAAGCTTTCTTT

D gene: -
clone size: -
J gene: TRBJ1-6
V gene: TRBV28
CDR3 protein: CASSSGTIKSPPLHF
CDR3 DNA: TGTGCCAGCAGTTCCGGGACAATAAAATCTCCACCCCTCCACTTT

D gene: -
clone size: -
J gene: TRBJ1-5
V gene: TRBV7-9
CDR3 protein: CASSLRGWDQPQHF
CDR3 DNA: TGTGCCAGCAGCTTAAGGGGATGGGATCAGCCCCAGCATTTT

D gene: TRBD1
clone size: -
J gene: TRBJ2-5
V gene: TRBV24-1
CDR3 protein: CATSTGTGTKETQYF
CDR3 DNA: TGTGCCACCAGCACCGGGACAGGGACCAAAGAGACCCAGTACTTC

D gene: -
clone size: -
J gene: TRBJ2-5
V gene: TRBV7-8
CDR3 protein: CASSRGRTIQETQYF
CDR3 DNA: TGTGCCAGCAGCCGGGGACGGACTATCCAAGAGACCCAGTACTTC

D gene: TRBD1
clone size: -
J gene: TRBJ2-2
V gene: TRBV5-6
CDR3 protein: CASSLGDRAGGELFF
CDR3 DNA: TGTGCCAGCAGCTTGGGGGACAGGGCTGGCGGGGAGCTGTTTTTT

D gene: TRBD1
clone size: -
J gene: TRBJ1-2
V gene: TRBV19
CDR3 protein: CASSITSDRDDGYTF
CDR3 DNA: TGTGCCAGTAGTATAACTTCGGACAGGGACGACGGCTACACCTTC

D gene: -
clone size: -
J gene: TRBJ2-1
V gene: TRBV5-1
CDR3 protein: CASSVVRSPYNEQFF
CDR3 DNA: TGCGCCAGCAGCGTGGTGCGGAGTCCCTACAATGAGCAGTTCTTC

D gene: TRBD2
clone size: once
J gene: TRBJ2-1
V gene: TRBV7-3
CDR3 protein: CASSLGTREGNLTSNEQFF
CDR3 DNA: TGTGCCAGCAGCTTAGGTACGCGGGAGGGCAATTTAACCTCCAATGAGCAGTTCTTC

D gene: TRBD2
clone size: -
J gene: TRBJ2-1
V gene: TRBV5-1
CDR3 protein: CASSVRLAGGNEQFF
CDR3 DNA: TGCGCCAGCAGCGTTCGACTAGCGGGAGGGAATGAGCAGTTCTTC

D gene: TRBD2
clone size: -
J gene: TRBJ2-7
V gene: TRBV27
CDR3 protein: CASRISGISYEQYF
CDR3 DNA: TGTGCCAGCAGGATTAGCGGGATCTCCTACGAGCAGTACTTC

D gene: TRBD2
clone size: few
J gene: TRBJ2-2
V gene: TRBV10-1
CDR3 protein: CASSEGRAGTGELFF
CDR3 DNA: TGCGCCAGCAGTGAGGGGAGGGCCGGCACCGGGGAGCTGTTTTTT

D gene: -
clone size: -
J gene: TRBJ1-6
V gene: TRBV10-1
CDR3 protein: CASSVGGASSPLHF
CDR3 DNA: TGCGCCAGCAGTGTTGGGGGGGCAAGTTCACCCCTCCACTTT

D gene: TRBD1
clone size: -
J gene: TRBJ1-2
V gene: TRBV25-1
CDR3 protein: CASSELEGAANYGYTF
CDR3 DNA: TGTGCCAGCAGTGAATTAGAGGGGGCGGCGAACTATGGCTACACCTTC

D gene: TRBD2
clone size: -
J gene: TRBJ2-7
V gene: TRBV28
CDR3 protein: CASSQGLAVTYEQYF
CDR3 DNA: TGTGCCAGCAGTCAAGGACTAGCGGTCACCTACGAGCAGTACTTC

D gene: -
clone size: -
J gene: TRBJ1-5
V gene: TRBV28
CDR3 protein: CASSSPQGRASSNQPQHF
CDR3 DNA: TGTGCCAGCAGTTCGCCCCAGGGGAGGGCCTCTAGCAATCAGCCCCAGCATTTT

D gene: -
clone size: -
J gene: TRBJ1-1
V gene: TRBV27
CDR3 protein: CASSFRENTEAFF
CDR3 DNA: TGTGCCAGCAGTTTCCGGGAGAACACTGAAGCTTTCTTT